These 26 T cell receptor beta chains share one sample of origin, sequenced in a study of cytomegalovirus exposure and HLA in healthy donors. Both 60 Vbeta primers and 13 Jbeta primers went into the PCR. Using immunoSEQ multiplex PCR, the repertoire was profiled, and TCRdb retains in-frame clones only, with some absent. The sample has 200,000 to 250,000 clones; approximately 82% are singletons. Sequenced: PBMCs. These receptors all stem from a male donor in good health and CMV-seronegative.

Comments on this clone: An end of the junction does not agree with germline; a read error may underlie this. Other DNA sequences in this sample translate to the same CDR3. CDR3 residues: CASSWTSYNEQFF. The CDR3 region has the DNA TGCGCCAGCAGCTGGACTAGCTACAATGAGCAGTTCTTC. The chain has TRBV7-8 and TRBJ2-1; 7 bases align to TRBD2. The CDR3 is 13 amino acids. Germline CDR1 reads SGHVS; CDR2 reads FQNEAQ.

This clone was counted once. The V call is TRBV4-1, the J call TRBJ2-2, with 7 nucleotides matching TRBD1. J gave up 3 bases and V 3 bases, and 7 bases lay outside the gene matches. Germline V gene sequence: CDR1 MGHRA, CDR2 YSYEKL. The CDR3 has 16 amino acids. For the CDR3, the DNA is TGCGCCAGCAGCCAGGGACAGTTGTGGGACACCGGGGAGCTGTTTTTT. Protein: CASSQGQLWDTGELFF.

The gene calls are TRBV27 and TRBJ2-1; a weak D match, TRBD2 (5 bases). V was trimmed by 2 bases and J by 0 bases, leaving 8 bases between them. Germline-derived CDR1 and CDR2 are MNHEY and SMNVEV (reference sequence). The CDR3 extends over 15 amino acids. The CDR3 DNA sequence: TGTGCCAGCAGTTTAGAGCGGACCTCCTACAATGAGCAGTTCTTC. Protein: CASSLERTSYNEQFF.

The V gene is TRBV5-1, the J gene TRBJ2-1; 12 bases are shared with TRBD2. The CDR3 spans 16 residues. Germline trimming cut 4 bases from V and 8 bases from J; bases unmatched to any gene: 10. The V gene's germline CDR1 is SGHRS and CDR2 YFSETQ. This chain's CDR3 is CASSLLTSGGTHEQFF. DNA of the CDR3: TGCGCCAGCAGCCTCCTGACTAGCGGGGGAACCCATGAGCAGTTCTTC. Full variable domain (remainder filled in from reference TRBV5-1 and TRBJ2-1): KAGVTQTPRYLIKTRGQQVTLSCSPISGHRSVSWYQQTPGQGLQFLFEYFSETQRNKGNFPGRFSGRQFSNSRSEMNVSTLELGDSALYLCASSLLTSGGTHEQFFGPGTRLTVL.

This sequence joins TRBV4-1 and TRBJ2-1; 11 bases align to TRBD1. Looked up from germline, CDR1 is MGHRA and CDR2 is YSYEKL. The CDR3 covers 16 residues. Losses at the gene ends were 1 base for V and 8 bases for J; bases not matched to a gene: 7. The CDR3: CASSQVSDRGRDEQFF. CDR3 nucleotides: TGCGCCAGCAGCCAAGTTTCGGACAGGGGGCGGGATGAGCAGTTCTTC.

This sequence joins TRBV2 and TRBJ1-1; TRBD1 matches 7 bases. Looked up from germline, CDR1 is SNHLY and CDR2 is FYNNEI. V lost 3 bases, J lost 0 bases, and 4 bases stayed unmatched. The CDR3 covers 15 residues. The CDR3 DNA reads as TGTGCCAGCAGTGAGGGACAGATCATGAACACTGAAGCTTTCTTT. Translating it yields CASSEGQIMNTEAFF.

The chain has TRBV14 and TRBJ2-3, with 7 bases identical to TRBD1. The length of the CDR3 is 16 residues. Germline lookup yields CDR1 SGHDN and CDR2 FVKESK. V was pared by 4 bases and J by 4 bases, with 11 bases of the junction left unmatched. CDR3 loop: CASSRTTGQVSDTQYF. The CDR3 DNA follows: TGTGCCAGCAGCCGGACGACAGGGCAGGTTTCAGATACGCAGTATTTT.

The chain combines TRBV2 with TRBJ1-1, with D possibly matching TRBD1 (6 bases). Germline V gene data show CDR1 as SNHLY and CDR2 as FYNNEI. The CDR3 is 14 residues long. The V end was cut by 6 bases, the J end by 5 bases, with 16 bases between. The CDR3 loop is CASRSWERGTEAFF. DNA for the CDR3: TGTGCCAGCAGAAGCTGGGAGAGGGGGACTGAAGCTTTCTTT.

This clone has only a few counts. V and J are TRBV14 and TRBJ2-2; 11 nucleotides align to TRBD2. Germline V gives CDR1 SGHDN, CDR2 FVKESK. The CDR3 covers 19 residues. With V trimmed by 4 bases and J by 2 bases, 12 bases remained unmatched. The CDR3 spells CASSRWGLAESTNTGELFF. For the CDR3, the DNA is TGTGCCAGCAGCCGTTGGGGACTAGCGGAGAGCACTAACACCGGGGAGCTGTTTTTT.

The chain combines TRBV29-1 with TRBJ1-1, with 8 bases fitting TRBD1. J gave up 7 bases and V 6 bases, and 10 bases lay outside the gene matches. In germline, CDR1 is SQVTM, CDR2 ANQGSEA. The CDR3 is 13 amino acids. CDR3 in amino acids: CSVESADRGEAFF. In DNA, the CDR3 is TGCAGCGTGGAATCCGCCGACAGGGGTGAAGCTTTCTTT.

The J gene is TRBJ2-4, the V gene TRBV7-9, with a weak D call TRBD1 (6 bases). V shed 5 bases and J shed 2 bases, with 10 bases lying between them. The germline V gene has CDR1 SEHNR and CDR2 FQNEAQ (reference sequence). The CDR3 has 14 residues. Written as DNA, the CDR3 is TGTGCCAGCAGCCACACAGGGACCAAAAACATTCAGTACTTC. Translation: CASSHTGTKNIQYF. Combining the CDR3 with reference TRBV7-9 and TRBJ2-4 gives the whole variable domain DTGVSQNPRHKITKRGQNVTFRCDPISEHNRLYWYRQTLGQGPEFLTYFQNEAQLEKSRLLSDRFSAERPKGSFSTLEIQRTEQGDSAMYLCASSHTGTKNIQYFGAGTRLSVL.

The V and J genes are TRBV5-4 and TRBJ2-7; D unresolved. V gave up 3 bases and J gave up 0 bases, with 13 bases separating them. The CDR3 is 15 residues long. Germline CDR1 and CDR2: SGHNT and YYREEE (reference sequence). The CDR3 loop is CASSSPDTYSYEQYF. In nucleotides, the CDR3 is TGTGCCAGCAGCTCGCCTGACACCTACTCCTACGAGCAGTACTTC.

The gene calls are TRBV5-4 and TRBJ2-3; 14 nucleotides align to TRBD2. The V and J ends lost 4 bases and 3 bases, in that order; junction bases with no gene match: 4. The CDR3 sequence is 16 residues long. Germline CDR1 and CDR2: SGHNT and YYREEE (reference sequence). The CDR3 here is CASSTGLAGATDTQYF. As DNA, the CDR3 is TGTGCCAGCAGCACGGGACTAGCGGGAGCGACAGATACGCAGTATTTT. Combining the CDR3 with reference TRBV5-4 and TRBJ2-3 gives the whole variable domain ETGVTQSPTHLIKTRGQQVTLRCSSQSGHNTVSWYQQALGQGPQFIFQYYREEENGRGNFPPRFSGLQFPNYSSELNVNALELDDSALYLCASSTGLAGATDTQYFGPGTRLTVL.

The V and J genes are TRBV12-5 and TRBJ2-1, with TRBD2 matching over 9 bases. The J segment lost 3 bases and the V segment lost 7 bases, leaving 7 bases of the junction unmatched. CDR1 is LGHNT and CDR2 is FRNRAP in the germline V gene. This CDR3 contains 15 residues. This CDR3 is CASAGGLALYNEQFF. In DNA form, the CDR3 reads TGTGCTAGTGCCGGGGGACTAGCTCTCTACAATGAGCAGTTCTTC.

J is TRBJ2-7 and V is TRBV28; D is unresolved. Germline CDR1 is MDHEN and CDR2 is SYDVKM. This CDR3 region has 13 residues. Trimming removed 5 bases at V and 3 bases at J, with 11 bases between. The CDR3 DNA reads TGTGCCAGCAGTCCGCCCATAGTCTACGAGCAGTACTTC. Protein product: CASSPPIVYEQYF.

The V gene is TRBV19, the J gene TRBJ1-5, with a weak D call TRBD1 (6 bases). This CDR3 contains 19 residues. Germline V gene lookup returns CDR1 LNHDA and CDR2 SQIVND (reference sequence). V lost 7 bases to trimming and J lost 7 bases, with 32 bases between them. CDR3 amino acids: CASTMGTGRGNHRGQPQHF. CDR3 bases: TGTGCCAGTACCATGGGAACAGGCAGGGGAAATCATCGCGGGCAGCCCCAGCATTTT.

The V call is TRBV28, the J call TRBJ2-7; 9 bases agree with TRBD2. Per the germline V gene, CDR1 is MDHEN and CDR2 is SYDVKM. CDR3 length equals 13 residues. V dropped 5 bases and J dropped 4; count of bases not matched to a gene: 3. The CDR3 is CASSQRGAYEQYF. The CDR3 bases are TGTGCCAGCAGTCAGCGGGGGGCGTACGAGCAGTACTTC.

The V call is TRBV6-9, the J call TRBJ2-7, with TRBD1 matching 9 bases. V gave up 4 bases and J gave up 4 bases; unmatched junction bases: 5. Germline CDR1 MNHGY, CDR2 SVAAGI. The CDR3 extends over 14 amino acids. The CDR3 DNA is TGTGCCAGCAGTTCCGGACAGGGGCATTACGAGCAGTACTTC. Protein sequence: CASSSGQGHYEQYF.

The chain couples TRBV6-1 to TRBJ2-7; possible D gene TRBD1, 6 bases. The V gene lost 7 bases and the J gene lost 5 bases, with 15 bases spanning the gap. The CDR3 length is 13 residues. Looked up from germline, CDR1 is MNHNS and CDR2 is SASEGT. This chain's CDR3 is CASIRRGGNEQYF. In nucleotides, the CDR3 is TGTGCCAGCATCCGCAGGGGCGGCAACGAGCAGTACTTC.

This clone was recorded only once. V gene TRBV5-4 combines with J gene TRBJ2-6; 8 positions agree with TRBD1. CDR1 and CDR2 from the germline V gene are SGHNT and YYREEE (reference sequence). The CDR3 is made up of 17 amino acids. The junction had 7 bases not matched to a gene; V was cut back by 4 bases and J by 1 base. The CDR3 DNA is TGTGCCAGCAGCGCCGCTACAGGGGGATCTGGGGCCAACGTCCTGACTTTC. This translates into CASSAATGGSGANVLTF.

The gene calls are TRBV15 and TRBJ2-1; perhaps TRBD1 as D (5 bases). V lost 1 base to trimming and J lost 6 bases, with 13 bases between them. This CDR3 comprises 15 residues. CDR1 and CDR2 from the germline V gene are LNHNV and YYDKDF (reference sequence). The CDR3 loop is CATSRGGSGPNEQFF. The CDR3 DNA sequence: TGTGCCACCAGCAGAGGGGGCAGTGGCCCCAATGAGCAGTTCTTC.

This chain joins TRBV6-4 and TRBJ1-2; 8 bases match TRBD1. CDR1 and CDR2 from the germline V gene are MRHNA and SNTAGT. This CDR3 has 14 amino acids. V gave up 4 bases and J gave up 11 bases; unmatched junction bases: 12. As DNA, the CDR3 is TGTGCCAGCAGTGCTCTGGCAGGGGGCGATAAGTACACCTTC. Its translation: CASSALAGGDKYTF.

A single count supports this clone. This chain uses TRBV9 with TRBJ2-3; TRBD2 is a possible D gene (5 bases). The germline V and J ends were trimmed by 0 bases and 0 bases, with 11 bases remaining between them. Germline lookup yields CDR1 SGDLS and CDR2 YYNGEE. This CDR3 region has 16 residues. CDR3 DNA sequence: TGTGCCAGCAGCGTAGAGTCGGCGGGCAGCACAGATACGCAGTATTTT. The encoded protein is CASSVESAGSTDTQYF.

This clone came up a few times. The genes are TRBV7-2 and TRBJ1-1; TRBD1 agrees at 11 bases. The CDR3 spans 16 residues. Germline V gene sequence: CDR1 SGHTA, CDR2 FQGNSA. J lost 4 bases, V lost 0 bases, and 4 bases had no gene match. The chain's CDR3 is CASSLARTGGVTEAFF. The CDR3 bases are TGTGCCAGCAGCTTAGCGCGGACAGGGGGCGTCACTGAAGCTTTCTTT.

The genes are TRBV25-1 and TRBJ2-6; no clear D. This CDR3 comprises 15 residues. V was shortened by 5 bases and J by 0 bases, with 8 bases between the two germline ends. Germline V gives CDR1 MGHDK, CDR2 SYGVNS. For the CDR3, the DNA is TGTGCCAGCAGTACACATCGCTCTGGGGCCAACGTCCTGACTTTC. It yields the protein CASSTHRSGANVLTF.

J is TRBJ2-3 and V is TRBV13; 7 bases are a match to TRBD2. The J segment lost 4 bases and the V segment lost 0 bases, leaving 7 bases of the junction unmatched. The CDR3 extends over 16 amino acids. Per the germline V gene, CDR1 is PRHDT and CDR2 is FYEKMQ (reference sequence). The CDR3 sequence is CASSLGGRASADTQYF. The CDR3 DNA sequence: TGTGCCAGCAGCTTAGGAGGGAGGGCTTCCGCAGATACGCAGTATTTT.